This TCR beta chain emerged from a study of blood T cells in healthy people across ages. This clonotype came up a few times. Sequence at one end of the junction differs from germline and may be a read error. This CDR3 has 14 amino acids. PCR was performed a second time for about 6 to 11 cycles using a sample-barcoded 5' primer and a J-beta primer mix. TCRdb fed the 5' RACE reads into MiXCR, producing one record per CDR3 protein. This sample has a few hundred thousand distinct CDR3 sequences, with approximately 26% found just once. Separately, the same data were catalogued under a study of T cells of mothers and their children.

V and J are TRBV12-3 or TRBV12-4 and TRBJ1-4; D gene unclear. What was sequenced was blood. The origin of this receptor is a boy aged 2 to 10 in good health. DNA for the CDR3: TGTGCCAGCAGTGAGGGTTCCACTAATGAAAAACTGGTTTTT. Its protein product is CASSEGSTNEKLVF.